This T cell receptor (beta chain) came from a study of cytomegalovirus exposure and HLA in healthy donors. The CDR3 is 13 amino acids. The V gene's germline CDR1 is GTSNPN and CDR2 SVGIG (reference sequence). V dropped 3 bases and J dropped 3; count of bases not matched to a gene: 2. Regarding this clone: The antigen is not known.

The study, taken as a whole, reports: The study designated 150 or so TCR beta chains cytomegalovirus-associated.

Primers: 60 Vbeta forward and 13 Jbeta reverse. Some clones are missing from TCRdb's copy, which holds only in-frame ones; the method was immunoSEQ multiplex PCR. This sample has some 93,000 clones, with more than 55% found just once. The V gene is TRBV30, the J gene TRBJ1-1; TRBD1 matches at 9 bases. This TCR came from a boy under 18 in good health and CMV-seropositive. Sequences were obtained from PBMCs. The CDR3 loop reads CAWRGTGYTEAFF. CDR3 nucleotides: TGTGCCTGGAGAGGGACAGGGTACACTGAAGCTTTCTTT.